One and the same sample provided the 24 T cell receptor beta chains below, sequenced in a study of blood T cell repertoires in COVID-19. The protocol was immunoSEQ multiplex PCR, while the TCRdb copy is restricted to in-frame clones and leaves out a portion. Among around 75,000 clones, roughly 91% were seen once, and the ten largest hold around 0.6%. Sequenced sample: peripheral blood. These TCRs come from a man aged 55 to 69 with acute or convalescent COVID-19.

The V and J genes are TRBV19 and TRBJ2-2; the match to TRBD2 covers 7 bases. CDR3 size: 13 residues. Germline-derived CDR1 and CDR2 are LNHDA and SQIVND (reference sequence). V lost 7 bases, J lost 8 bases, and 7 bases stayed unmatched. Here the CDR3 DNA reads TGTGCCAGTACCACCCCCGGGAGGGGGGAGCTGTTTTTT. Its translation is CASTTPGRGELFF.

As regards this clone: Germline and junction disagree at one end, which may indicate a read error. This chain joins TRBV11-2 and TRBJ2-1, with 15 bases fitting TRBD2. Germline V gives CDR1 SGHAT, CDR2 FQNNGV. CDR3 length: 13 amino acids. Here the CDR3 DNA reads TGTGCCAGCAGCTTCGGACTAGCGGGGGGGCCGCTCTTC. It encodes CASSFGLAGGPLF.

Comment on this clone: One junction end does not reproduce the germline sequence, and a read error may be involved. This chain joins TRBV6-5 and TRBJ1-5; no definite D call. The germline gives CDR1 MNHEY, CDR2 SVGAGI. The CDR3 has 14 amino acids. The CDR3 loop reads CRAGSEGGNQPQHF. Written as DNA, the CDR3 is TGCCGGGCTGGGTCTGAGGGAGGCAATCAGCCCCAGCATTTT.

V and J are TRBV5-4 and TRBJ2-5; the match to TRBD2 covers 9 bases. The trim removed 0 bases at V and 5 bases at J, leaving 5 bases unmatched. This CDR3 has 15 residues. Per the germline V gene, CDR1 is SGHNT and CDR2 is YYREEE (reference sequence). The CDR3 here is CASSLVAGGVETQYF. For the CDR3, the DNA is TGTGCCAGCAGCTTGGTCGCGGGGGGGGTTGAGACCCAGTACTTC.

This clone was counted a few times. The chain uses TRBV7-2 and TRBJ1-2; D remains unclear. CDR1 and CDR2 from the germline V gene are SGHTA and FQGNSA. The ends were cut back, 5 bases at V and 6 bases at J, with 16 bases in the middle. This CDR3 region has 14 residues. This CDR3 reads CASSLSRGENGYTF. Written as DNA, the CDR3 is TGTGCCAGCAGCCTTTCCCGGGGAGAAAATGGCTACACCTTC. The complete variable domain, with remaining parts taken from reference TRBV7-2 and TRBJ1-2, reads GAGVSQSPSNKVTEKGKDVELRCDPISGHTALYWYRQSLGQGLEFLIYFQGNSAPDKSGLPSDRFSAERTGGSVSTLTIQRTQQEDSAVYLCASSLSRGENGYTFGSGTRLTVV.

This chain links TRBV5-4 with TRBJ2-5, with 7 bases fitting TRBD2. The germline V gene encodes CDR1 SGHNT and CDR2 YYREEE (reference sequence). The CDR3 has 14 amino acids. After removal of 3 bases from V and 0 bases from J, the junction contained 2 bases not matched to a gene. The CDR3 nucleotides read TGTGCCAGCAGCTCCGGGACTAACCAAGAGACCCAGTACTTC. Translation gives CASSSGTNQETQYF.

The gene calls are TRBV6-5 and TRBJ2-3, with D perhaps TRBD2 (6 bases). Germline V gene data show CDR1 as MNHEY and CDR2 as SVGAGI. The CDR3 extends over 12 amino acids. Trimming pared 8 bases from V and 0 bases from J, leaving 6 bases between. The CDR3 DNA reads TGTGCCAGCGCGGGGAGCACAGATACGCAGTATTTT. This encodes CASAGSTDTQYF.

This chain connects TRBV19 to TRBJ1-1; a possible D gene is TRBD1 (6 bases). Germline CDR1 and CDR2: LNHDA and SQIVND (reference sequence). Deletions cut 1 base from V and 1 base from J, with 13 bases between. This CDR3 is built from 16 residues. The CDR3 DNA sequence: TGTGCCAGTAGTATAGGGCCCAGGGGCGCGAACACTGAAGCTTTCTTT. As protein: CASSIGPRGANTEAFF.

The J gene is TRBJ2-5, the V gene TRBV7-3; weak D call: TRBD2 (6 bases). Germline V lookup: CDR1 SGHTA, CDR2 FQGTGA. The length of the CDR3 is 14 residues. Trimming removed 5 bases at V and 5 bases at J, with 15 bases between. The CDR3 DNA reads as TGTGCCAGCAGCGTAGACAGCGGGTGGGAGACCCAGTACTTC. This encodes CASSVDSGWETQYF.

The genes are TRBV6-2 or TRBV6-3 and TRBJ1-3; unclear D gene. This CDR3 comprises 16 residues. The V and J ends lost 0 bases and 4 bases respectively, with 13 bases between them. The germline gives CDR1 MNHEY, CDR2 SVGEGT. CDR3 bases: TGTGCCAGCAGTTACTCACGGAGAGGCTTGGGAAACACCATATATTTT. Protein: CASSYSRRGLGNTIYF.

The gene calls are TRBV2 and TRBJ1-1; D is possibly TRBD1 (6 bases). Trimming stripped 4 bases from V and 1 base from J, with 10 bases between. From germline, CDR1 is SNHLY and CDR2 FYNNEI. The CDR3 contains 14 residues. In DNA, the CDR3 is TGTGCCAGCAGTGCCCAGGGGCCGAACACTGAAGCTTTCTTT. This sequence encodes CASSAQGPNTEAFF.

V usage is TRBV6-6 and J usage is TRBJ1-1, with D unresolved. Trimming left V 0 bases short and J 9 bases short, with 14 bases between. Germline V gene lookup returns CDR1 MNHNY and CDR2 SVGAGI (reference sequence). The CDR3 has 14 residues. For the CDR3, the DNA is TGTGCCAGCAGTTACTCTGGGGAGCGAGTTAAAGCTTTCTTT. Translated, it gives CASSYSGERVKAFF.

V usage is TRBV5-8 and J usage is TRBJ2-5, with 7 bases that match TRBD2. The ends lost 2 bases at V and 0 bases at J; junction bases unmatched: 10. The CDR3 runs 17 residues. The germline V gene encodes CDR1 SGHTS and CDR2 YDEGEE. The CDR3 is CASSLGLADTYQETQYF. As DNA, the CDR3 is TGTGCCAGCAGCTTAGGGCTAGCGGATACGTACCAAGAGACCCAGTACTTC.

This chain joins TRBV3-1 (or the pseudogene TRBV3-2) and TRBJ1-2; TRBD1 matches at 7 bases. The length of the CDR3 is 14 residues. CDR1 is LGHDT and CDR2 is YNNKEL in the germline V gene (reference sequence). Germline trimming cut 1 base from V and 4 bases from J; bases unmatched to any gene: 3. In DNA, the CDR3 is TGTGCCAGCAGCCAAGGTGGGGACAGCTATGGCTACACCTTC. Protein: CASSQGGDSYGYTF.

The chain employs TRBV6-5 and TRBJ1-3; no definite D call. Per the germline V gene, CDR1 is MNHEY and CDR2 is SVGAGI. V was pared by 6 bases and J by 0 bases, with 6 bases between. The CDR3 sequence is 13 residues long. CDR3 nucleotides: TGTGCCAGCAGAGAGAACTCTGGAAACACCATATATTTT. Residues: CASRENSGNTIYF.

This chain links TRBV5-1 with TRBJ1-2; TRBD1 agrees at 9 bases. Germline V gene lookup returns CDR1 SGHRS and CDR2 YFSETQ. The CDR3 totals 15 residues. Germline trimming cut 0 bases from V and 7 bases from J; bases unmatched to any gene: 7. CDR3 sequence: CASSLDPDRGLGYTF. CDR3 coding DNA: TGCGCCAGCAGCTTGGACCCGGACAGGGGTCTTGGCTACACCTTC.

The rearrangement uses TRBV28 and TRBJ1-5; D ambiguous. The CDR3 runs to 13 residues. Looked up from germline, CDR1 is MDHEN and CDR2 is SYDVKM. V dropped 5 bases and J dropped 2 bases, with 7 bases sitting between them. The CDR3 DNA reads TGTGCCAGCAGTATACTTCGCAATCAGCCCCAGCATTTT. Protein product: CASSILRNQPQHF.

The J gene is TRBJ1-6, the V gene TRBV27; 10 bases agree with TRBD1. Germline lookup yields CDR1 MNHEY and CDR2 SMNVEV (reference sequence). Trimming cost V 3 bases and J 7 bases; bases outside gene matches: 9. There are 17 residues in the CDR3. CDR3 residues: CASSFLALGQGNSPLHF. As DNA, the CDR3 is TGTGCCAGCAGTTTCCTCGCCCTGGGACAGGGGAATTCACCCCTCCACTTT.

The genes are TRBV19 and TRBJ2-5; tentative D call: TRBD1 (5 bases). The germline V gene encodes CDR1 LNHDA and CDR2 SQIVND (reference sequence). The CDR3 is 15 residues long. Trimming took off 2 bases at V and 0 bases at J, with 10 bases between the two ends. The CDR3 nucleotides are TGTGCCAGTAGTATATCGGACACTAACCAAGAGACCCAGTACTTC. Translation: CASSISDTNQETQYF.

V gene TRBV24-1 combines with J gene TRBJ2-3; D is unresolved. The CDR3 totals 11 residues. V was shortened by 7 bases and J by 2 bases, with 3 bases between the two germline ends. In germline, CDR1 is KGHDR, CDR2 SFDVKD. The CDR3 DNA sequence: TGTGCCACCAGCCTCACAGATACGCAGTATTTT. Its translation is CATSLTDTQYF.

The genes are TRBV29-1 and TRBJ2-4; TRBD2 is a possible D gene (5 bases). Germline V gives CDR1 SQVTM, CDR2 ANQGSEA. The CDR3 has 12 amino acids. Trimming removed 4 bases at V and 2 bases at J, with 6 bases between. The CDR3 DNA reads TGCAGCGTTGGAGGGTCCAAAAACATTCAGTACTTC. Encoded protein: CSVGGSKNIQYF.

V gene TRBV3-1 (or the pseudogene TRBV3-2) combines with J gene TRBJ2-4; a weak D match, TRBD2 (5 bases). The CDR3 is made up of 13 amino acids. Germline V gene sequence: CDR1 LGHDT, CDR2 YNNKEL (reference sequence). V gave up 3 bases and J gave up 8 bases, with 11 bases separating them. This CDR3 reads CASSHMPRDIQYF. The CDR3 DNA follows: TGTGCCAGCAGCCACATGCCGCGGGACATTCAGTACTTC.

This chain joins TRBV7-8 and TRBJ2-3; D remains unclear. The CDR3 contains 14 residues. Trimming took off 1 base at V and 0 bases at J, with 5 bases between the two ends. Germline V gene data show CDR1 as SGHVS and CDR2 as FQNEAQ. CDR3 sequence: CASSLGPSTDTQYF. DNA for the CDR3: TGTGCCAGCAGCTTAGGGCCTAGCACAGATACGCAGTATTTT.

The V call is TRBV19, the J call TRBJ2-2; 8 positions agree with TRBD2. CDR1 is LNHDA, CDR2 SQIVND, per germline (reference sequence). The V and J ends lost 1 base and 9 bases, in that order; junction bases with no gene match: 4. CDR3 length: 14 amino acids. The CDR3 region is CASSIGLSGRELFF. The CDR3 nucleotides are TGTGCCAGTAGTATAGGCCTTAGCGGGAGGGAGCTGTTTTTT.